This TCR beta chain was found in a study of blood T cell repertoires in COVID-19. Study overall: Whether acute or convalescent, the COVID-19 samples came from the United States, Italy and Spain. T cells, B-cell-depleted T cells, or PBMCs provided the cDNA or gDNA that served as material.

This clone was detected a few times. The CDR3 is made up of 15 amino acids. Per germline, CDR1 SGHRS and CDR2 YFSETQ. Trimming shortened V by 0 bases and J by 4 bases, and 13 bases separated the two germline ends. Original processing notes: Estimation of nucleated cell counts relied on the amplification of reference gene primers. Data came from immunoSEQ multiplex PCR; TCRdb stores just in-frame clones and leaves some out. From that table come the V and J calls and clone size; the DNA was used to work out D and trimming. The sample consists of more than 200,000 clones, approximately 81% of them appearing once.

Sequenced sample: peripheral blood. The clonotype comes from a man in his 60s with acute or convalescent COVID-19. The rearrangement links TRBV5-1 to TRBJ1-2, with D maybe TRBD1 (6 bases). The CDR3: CASSLGTARIYGYTF. As DNA, the CDR3 is TGCGCCAGCAGCTTGGGGACAGCCCGAATCTATGGCTACACCTTC.